This T cell receptor (beta chain) was recorded in a study of blood T cells in healthy people across ages. Alongside a J-beta primer mix, a sample-barcoded 5' primer served in a second PCR lasting about 7 to 11 cycles. TCRdb itself ran the 5' RACE reads through MiXCR, one entry per CDR3 protein. The sample has about 900,000 distinct CDR3 sequences, approximately 65% seen once. Overall study findings and caveats: The long-lived group displayed more naive CD4+ cells, plus higher diversity, than the aged donors did.

Germline V gene sequence: CDR1 SEHNR, CDR2 FQNEAQ (reference sequence). The CDR3 consists of 13 residues. Trimming left V 6 bases short and J 1 base short, with 10 bases between. Notes on this clonotype: Its antigen is unknown.

This clonotype was obtained from a man in his thirties or forties in good health. The specimen was blood. The chain carries TRBV7-9 and TRBJ2-7; D may be TRBD2 (6 bases). Here the CDR3 DNA reads TGTGCCAGCAGGCACGGAGGGTCCTACGAGCAGTACTTC. It yields the protein CASRHGGSYEQYF.